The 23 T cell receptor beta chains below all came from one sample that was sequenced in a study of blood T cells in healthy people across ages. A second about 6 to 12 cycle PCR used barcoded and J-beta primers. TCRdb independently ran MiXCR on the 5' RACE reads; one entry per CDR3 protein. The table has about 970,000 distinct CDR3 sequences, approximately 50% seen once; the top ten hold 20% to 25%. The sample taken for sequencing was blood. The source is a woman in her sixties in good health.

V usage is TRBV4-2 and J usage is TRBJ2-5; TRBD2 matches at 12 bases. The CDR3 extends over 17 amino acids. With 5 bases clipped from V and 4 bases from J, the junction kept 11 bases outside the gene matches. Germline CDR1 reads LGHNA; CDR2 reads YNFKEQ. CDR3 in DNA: TGTGCCAGCAGCTTAAGGTCCGGGACTAGCGGGCCAGAGACCCAGTACTTC. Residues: CASSLRSGTSGPETQYF.

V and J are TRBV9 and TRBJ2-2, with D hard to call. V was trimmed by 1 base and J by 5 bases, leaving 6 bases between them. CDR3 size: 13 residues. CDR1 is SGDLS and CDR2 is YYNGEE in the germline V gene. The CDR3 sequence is CASSVYETGELFF. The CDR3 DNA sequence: TGTGCCAGCAGCGTATATGAGACCGGGGAGCTGTTTTTT. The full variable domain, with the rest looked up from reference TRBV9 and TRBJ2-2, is DSGVTQTPKHLITATGQRVTLRCSPRSGDLSVYWYQQSLDQGLQFLIQYYNGEERAKGNILERFSAQQFPDLHSELNLSSLELGDSALYFCASSVYETGELFFGEGSRLTVL.

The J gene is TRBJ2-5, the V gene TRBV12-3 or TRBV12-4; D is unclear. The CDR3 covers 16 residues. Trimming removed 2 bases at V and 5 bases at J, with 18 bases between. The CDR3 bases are TGTGCCAGCAGTTTACTCGACCGAGGAGCTGGGGAGACCCAGTACTTC. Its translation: CASSLLDRGAGETQYF.

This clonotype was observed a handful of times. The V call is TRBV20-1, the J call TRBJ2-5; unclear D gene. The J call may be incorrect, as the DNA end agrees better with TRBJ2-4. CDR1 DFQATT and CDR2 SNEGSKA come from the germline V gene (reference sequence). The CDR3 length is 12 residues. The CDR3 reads CSARASLDIQYF. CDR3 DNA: TGCAGTGCTAGAGCTTCTCTAGACATTCAGTACTTC.

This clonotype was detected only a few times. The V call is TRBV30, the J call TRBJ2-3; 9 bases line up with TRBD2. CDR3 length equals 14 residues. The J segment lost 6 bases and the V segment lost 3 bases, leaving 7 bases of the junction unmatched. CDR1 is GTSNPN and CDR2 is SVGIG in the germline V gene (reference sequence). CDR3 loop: CAWRKRLAGDTQYF. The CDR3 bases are TGTGCCTGGAGGAAGAGGCTAGCGGGGGATACGCAGTATTTT.

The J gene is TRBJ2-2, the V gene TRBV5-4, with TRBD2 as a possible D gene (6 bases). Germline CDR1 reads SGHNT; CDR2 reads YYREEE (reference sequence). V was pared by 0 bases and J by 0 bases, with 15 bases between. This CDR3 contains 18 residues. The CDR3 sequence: CASSLGLARGSNTGELFF. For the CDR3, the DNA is TGTGCCAGCAGCTTGGGGCTAGCGCGAGGTTCGAACACCGGGGAGCTGTTTTTT. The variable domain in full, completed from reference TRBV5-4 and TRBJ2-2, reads ETGVTQSPTHLIKTRGQQVTLRCSSQSGHNTVSWYQQALGQGPQFIFQYYREEENGRGNFPPRFSGLQFPNYSSELNVNALELDDSALYLCASSLGLARGSNTGELFFGEGSRLTVL.

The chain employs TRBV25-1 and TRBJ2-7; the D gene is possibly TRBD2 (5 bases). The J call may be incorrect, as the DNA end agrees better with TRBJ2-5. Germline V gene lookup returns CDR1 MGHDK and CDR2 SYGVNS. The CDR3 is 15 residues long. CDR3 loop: CASSEVWRAEETQYF. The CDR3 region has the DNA TGTGCCAGCAGTGAAGTCTGGCGGGCCGAAGAGACCCAGTACTTC.

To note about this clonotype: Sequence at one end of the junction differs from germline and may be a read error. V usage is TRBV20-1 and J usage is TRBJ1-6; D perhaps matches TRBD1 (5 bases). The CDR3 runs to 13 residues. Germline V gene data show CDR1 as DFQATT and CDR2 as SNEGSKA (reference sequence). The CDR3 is CSAREGGNSPPHF. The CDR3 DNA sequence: TGCAGTGCTAGAGAGGGGGGGAATTCACCCCCCCACTTT.

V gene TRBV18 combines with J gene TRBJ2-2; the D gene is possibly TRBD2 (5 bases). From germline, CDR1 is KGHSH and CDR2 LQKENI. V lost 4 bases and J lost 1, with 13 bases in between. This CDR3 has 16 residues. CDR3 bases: TGTGCCAGCTCACGATCGGACTGGGAGAACACCGGGGAGCTGTTTTTT. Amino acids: CASSRSDWENTGELFF.

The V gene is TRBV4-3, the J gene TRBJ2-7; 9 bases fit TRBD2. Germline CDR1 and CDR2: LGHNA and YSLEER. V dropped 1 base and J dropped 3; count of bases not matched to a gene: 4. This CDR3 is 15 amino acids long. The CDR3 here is CASSQASGMFYEQYF. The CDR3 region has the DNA TGCGCCAGCAGCCAAGCTAGCGGGATGTTCTACGAGCAGTACTTC.

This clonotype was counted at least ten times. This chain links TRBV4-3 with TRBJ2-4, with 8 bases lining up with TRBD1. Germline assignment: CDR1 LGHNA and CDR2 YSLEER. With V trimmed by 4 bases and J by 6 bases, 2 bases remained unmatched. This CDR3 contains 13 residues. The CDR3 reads CASSRDRINIQYF. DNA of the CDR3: TGCGCCAGCAGCCGGGACAGGATAAACATTCAGTACTTC.

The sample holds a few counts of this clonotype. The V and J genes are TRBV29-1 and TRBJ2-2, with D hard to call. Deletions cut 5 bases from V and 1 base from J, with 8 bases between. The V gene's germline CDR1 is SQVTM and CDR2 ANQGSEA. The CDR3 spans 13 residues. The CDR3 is CSVRQENTGELFF. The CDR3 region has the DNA TGCAGCGTTCGTCAGGAGAACACCGGGGAGCTGTTTTTT.

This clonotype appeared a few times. The CDR3, as DNA: TGCAGCGTTGGTGCGGTGTCCTACAATGAGCAGTTCTTC. Translated: CSVGAVSYNEQFF. The chain has TRBV29-1 and TRBJ2-1; D gene uncertain. The V and J ends lost 4 bases and 1 base respectively, with 8 bases between them. The CDR3 length is 13 residues. CDR1 and CDR2 (germline): SQVTM, ANQGSEA.

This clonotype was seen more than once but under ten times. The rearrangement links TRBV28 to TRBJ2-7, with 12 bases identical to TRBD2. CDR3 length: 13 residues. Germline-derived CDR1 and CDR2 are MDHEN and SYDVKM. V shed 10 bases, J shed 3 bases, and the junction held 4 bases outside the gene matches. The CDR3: CATRTSGIYEQYF. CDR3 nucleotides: TGTGCCACCCGGACTAGCGGGATCTACGAGCAGTACTTC.

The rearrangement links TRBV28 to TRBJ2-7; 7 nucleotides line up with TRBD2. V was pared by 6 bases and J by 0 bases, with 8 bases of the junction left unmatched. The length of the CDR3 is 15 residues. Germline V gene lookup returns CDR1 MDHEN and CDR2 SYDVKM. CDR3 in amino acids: CASSHPVAGSYEQYF. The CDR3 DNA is TGTGCCAGCAGCCATCCGGTAGCGGGCTCCTACGAGCAGTACTTC.

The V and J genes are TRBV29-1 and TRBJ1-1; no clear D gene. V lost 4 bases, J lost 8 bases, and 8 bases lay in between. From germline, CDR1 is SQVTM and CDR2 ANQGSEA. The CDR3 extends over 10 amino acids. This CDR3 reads CSVGSNEAFF. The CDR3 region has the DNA TGCAGCGTTGGCAGTAACGAAGCTTTCTTT.

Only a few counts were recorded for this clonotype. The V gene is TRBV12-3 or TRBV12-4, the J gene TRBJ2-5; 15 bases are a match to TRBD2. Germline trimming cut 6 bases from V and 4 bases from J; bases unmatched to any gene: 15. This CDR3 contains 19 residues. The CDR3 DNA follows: TGTGCCAGCAGGATGGGACTAGCGGGAGGCGGCGTTAGTTTAGAGACCCAGTACTTC. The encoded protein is CASRMGLAGGGVSLETQYF.

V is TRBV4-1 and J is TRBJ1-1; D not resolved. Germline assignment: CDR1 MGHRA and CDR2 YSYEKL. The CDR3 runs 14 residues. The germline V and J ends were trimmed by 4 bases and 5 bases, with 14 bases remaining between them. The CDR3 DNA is TGCGCCAGCAGCCTTCTCAGCCGGGAGACTGAAGCTTTCTTT. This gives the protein CASSLLSRETEAFF.

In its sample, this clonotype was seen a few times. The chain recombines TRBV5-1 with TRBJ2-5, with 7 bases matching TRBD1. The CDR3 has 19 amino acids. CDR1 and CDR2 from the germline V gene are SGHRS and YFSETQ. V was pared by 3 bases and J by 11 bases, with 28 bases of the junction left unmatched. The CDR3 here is CASSSSRQGTTPGSNEQYF. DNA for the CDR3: TGCGCCAGCAGCTCCTCGAGACAGGGAACTACTCCGGGATCAAATGAGCAGTACTTC.

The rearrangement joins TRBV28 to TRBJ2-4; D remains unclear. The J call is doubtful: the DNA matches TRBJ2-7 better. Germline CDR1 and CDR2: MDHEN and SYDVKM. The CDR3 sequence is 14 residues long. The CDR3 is CASNKRLNPYEQYF. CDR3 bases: TGTGCCAGCAACAAACGACTTAATCCCTACGAGCAGTACTTC.

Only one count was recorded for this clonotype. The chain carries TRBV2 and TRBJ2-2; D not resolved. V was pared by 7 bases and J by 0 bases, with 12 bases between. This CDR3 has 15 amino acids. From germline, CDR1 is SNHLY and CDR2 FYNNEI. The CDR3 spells CASKEMAANTGELFF. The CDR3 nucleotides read TGTGCCAGCAAGGAAATGGCGGCGAACACCGGGGAGCTGTTTTTT.

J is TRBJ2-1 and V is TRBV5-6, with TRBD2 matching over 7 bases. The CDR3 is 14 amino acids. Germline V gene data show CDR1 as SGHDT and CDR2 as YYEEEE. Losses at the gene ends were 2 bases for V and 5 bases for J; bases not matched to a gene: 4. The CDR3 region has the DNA TGTGCCAGCAGCTTCCCCGGGAGGCACAATGAGCAGTTCTTC. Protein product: CASSFPGRHNEQFF.

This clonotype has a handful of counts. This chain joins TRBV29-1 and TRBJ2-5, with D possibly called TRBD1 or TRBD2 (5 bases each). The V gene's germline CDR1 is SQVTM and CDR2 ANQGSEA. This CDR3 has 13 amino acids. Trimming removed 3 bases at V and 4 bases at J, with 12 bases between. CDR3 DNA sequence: TGCAGCGTTGACTTAGGGGCGGGAGAGACCCAGTACTTC. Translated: CSVDLGAGETQYF.